Each of the 26 T cell receptor beta chains below was sequenced from the same sample in a study of PD-L1 blockade in urothelial cancer. TCRdb's table, derived via immunoSEQ multiplex PCR, lists solely in-frame clones and lacks some. The sample yields approximately 41,000 clones, around 85% seen once. Noted time point: pretreatment peripheral blood. The starting material was PBMCs, obtained around atezolizumab (anti-PD-L1) treatment. These receptors were obtained from an elderly man with urothelial cancer.

The rearrangement uses TRBV4-1 and TRBJ2-7, with TRBD2 matching over 13 bases. CDR1 is MGHRA, CDR2 YSYEKL, per germline. The CDR3 is 15 residues long. After removal of 3 bases from V and 4 bases from J, the junction contained 3 bases not matched to a gene. DNA of the CDR3: TGCGCCAGCAGCCACGGACTAGCGGGAGATTACGAGCAGTACTTC. Translating gives CASSHGLAGDYEQYF.

The table lists this clone with a few counts. The chain employs TRBV2 and TRBJ2-5, with D perhaps matching TRBD2 (6 bases). The CDR3 sequence is 15 residues long. Germline V gene lookup returns CDR1 SNHLY and CDR2 FYNNEI. Trimming shortened V by 6 bases and J by 1 base, and 15 bases separated the two germline ends. The CDR3 protein is CASSQTGGAQETQYF. The CDR3, as DNA: TGTGCCAGCAGCCAAACGGGCGGGGCCCAAGAGACCCAGTACTTC.

J is TRBJ2-1 and V is TRBV27; TRBD2 might be the D (6 bases). Trimming took 2 bases from V and 0 from J, leaving 8 bases between them. CDR1 and CDR2 from the germline V gene are MNHEY and SMNVEV (reference sequence). The CDR3 runs to 15 residues. CDR3 nucleotide sequence: TGTGCCAGCAGTTTACGGGGGACCTCCTACAATGAGCAGTTCTTC. Translated: CASSLRGTSYNEQFF.

V usage is TRBV6-4 and J usage is TRBJ2-3, with 8 nucleotides matching TRBD2. The J segment lost 4 bases and the V segment lost 4 bases, leaving 10 bases of the junction unmatched. Per the germline V gene, CDR1 is MRHNA and CDR2 is SNTAGT. The CDR3 has 16 amino acids. The CDR3 nucleotides read TGTGCCAGCAGTGTTCGGGCGGGAGGATCCTCAGATACGCAGTATTTT. This codes for CASSVRAGGSSDTQYF.

This clone was detected a few times. The chain has TRBV29-1 and TRBJ1-1; D uncertain. The germline V and J ends were trimmed by 4 bases and 0 bases, with 9 bases remaining between them. CDR1 and CDR2 from the germline V gene are SQVTM and ANQGSEA. The CDR3 is 13 amino acids. CDR3 residues: CSVGSNLNTEAFF. Here the CDR3 DNA reads TGCAGCGTTGGTTCTAATTTGAACACTGAAGCTTTCTTT.

This CDR3 reads CAISETGTGNIQYF. The CDR3 nucleotides are TGTGCCATCAGTGAGACAGGGACAGGAAACATTCAGTACTTC. The chain employs TRBV10-3 and TRBJ2-4, with 8 bases aligning to TRBD1. The CDR3 spans 14 residues. The V gene end was trimmed by 2 bases and the J gene end by 6 bases; junction bases not matched to a gene: 3. Per germline, CDR1 ENHRY and CDR2 SYGVKD.

This clone has a single count. The chain carries TRBV10-2 and TRBJ2-3; 7 nucleotides match TRBD2. The CDR3 runs to 15 residues. The germline gives CDR1 WSHSY, CDR2 SAAADI. The V and J ends lost 5 bases and 5 bases, in that order; junction bases with no gene match: 10. CDR3 in amino acids: CASSRQGGSGDTQYF. The DNA of the CDR3 is TGCGCCAGCAGTCGTCAGGGCGGGAGTGGAGATACGCAGTATTTT.

The genes are TRBV10-1 and TRBJ2-7; 8 bases match TRBD1. The ends lost 7 bases at V and 6 bases at J; junction bases unmatched: 8. CDR1 and CDR2 from the germline V gene are WNHNN and SYGVQD (reference sequence). The length of the CDR3 is 13 residues. This CDR3 reads CASIRTGLGEQYF. CDR3 nucleotide sequence: TGCGCCAGCATTAGGACAGGGCTGGGCGAGCAGTACTTC.

This chain uses TRBV7-9 with TRBJ2-4; D perhaps matches TRBD2 (6 bases). Germline V lookup: CDR1 SEHNR, CDR2 FQNEAQ (reference sequence). Trimming stripped 3 bases from V and 0 bases from J, with 9 bases between. The CDR3 covers 15 residues. The CDR3 nucleotides read TGTGCCAGCAGCTTGGGGAGGATAGCCAAAAACATTCAGTACTTC. Its translation: CASSLGRIAKNIQYF.

V gene TRBV30 combines with J gene TRBJ2-3; 7 bases line up with TRBD2. The V segment lost 1 base and the J segment 2 bases; nucleotides outside the gene matches: 6. The CDR3 is 15 residues long. Germline CDR1 is GTSNPN and CDR2 is SVGIG (reference sequence). The CDR3 loop is CAWSGRLAYTDTQYF. The CDR3 nucleotides are TGTGCCTGGAGTGGTAGACTAGCTTACACAGATACGCAGTATTTT.

This sequence joins TRBV6-6 and TRBJ2-5, with a tentative D call TRBD2 (5 bases). V was clipped by 3 bases and J by 5 bases, with 13 bases between them. Germline-derived CDR1 and CDR2 are MNHNY and SVGAGI (reference sequence). The CDR3 length is 14 residues. CDR3 nucleotides: TGTGCCAGCAGTTATCAAGGCCGAGGGGAGACCCAGTACTTC. Encoded protein: CASSYQGRGETQYF.

This chain joins TRBV18 and TRBJ1-1; D is possibly TRBD1 (5 bases). CDR1 is KGHSH and CDR2 is LQKENI in the germline V gene. The CDR3 is 14 amino acids. The V end was cut by 1 base, the J end by 4 bases, with 10 bases between. The CDR3 sequence: CASSPLGGTTEAFF. The CDR3 coding sequence is TGTGCCAGCTCACCACTCGGCGGGACCACTGAAGCTTTCTTT.

This chain connects TRBV6-1 to TRBJ1-1, with TRBD1 matching over 7 bases. Trimming cost V 3 bases and J 1 base; bases outside gene matches: 5. Per germline, CDR1 MNHNS and CDR2 SASEGT. The CDR3 runs 15 residues. For the CDR3, the DNA is TGTGCCAGCAGTGACACGGACAGGCCGAACACTGAAGCTTTCTTT. Translating it yields CASSDTDRPNTEAFF.

V and J are TRBV6-5 and TRBJ2-5; TRBD1 agrees at 10 bases. Trimming took 0 bases from V and 6 from J; bases not matched to a gene: 7. CDR1 and CDR2 from the germline V gene are MNHEY and SVGAGI. The CDR3 is 16 amino acids. The DNA of the CDR3 is TGTGCCAGCAGTTACTCAGGTGACAGGGGGCCAAAGACCCAGTACTTC. It translates to CASSYSGDRGPKTQYF.

The rearrangement uses TRBV11-2 and TRBJ2-4; weak D call: TRBD1 (6 bases). V was cut by 3 bases and J by 0 bases, with 12 bases left in between. The CDR3 loop spans 16 amino acids. Germline lookup yields CDR1 SGHAT and CDR2 FQNNGV. CDR3 nucleotide sequence: TGTGCCAGCAGCTTTTCCGACAGGCTAGCCAAAAACATTCAGTACTTC. As protein: CASSFSDRLAKNIQYF.

The V call is TRBV7-8, the J call TRBJ2-7, with D tentatively TRBD2 (5 bases). This CDR3 has 14 residues. Germline lookup yields CDR1 SGHVS and CDR2 FQNEAQ. Trimming stripped 4 bases from V and 0 bases from J, with 10 bases between. The CDR3 nucleotides read TGTGCCAGCAGCTCTAGCACTATCTCCTACGAGCAGTACTTC. Its protein product is CASSSSTISYEQYF.

This clone turned up a few times. This chain links TRBV18 with TRBJ2-4, with TRBD1 matching over 7 bases. J lost 4 bases, V lost 3 bases, and 0 bases had no gene match. The length of the CDR3 is 13 residues. CDR1 is KGHSH and CDR2 is LQKENI in the germline V gene. CDR3: CASSPGQKNIQYF. The DNA of the CDR3 is TGTGCCAGCTCACCGGGACAGAAAAACATTCAGTACTTC. The entire variable domain, with the rest obtained from reference TRBV18 and TRBJ2-4, is as follows: NAGVMQNPRHLVRRRGQEARLRCSPMKGHSHVYWYRQLPEEGLKFMVYLQKENIIDESGMPKERFSAEFPKEGPSILRIQQVVRGDSAAYFCASSPGQKNIQYFGAGTRLSVL.

In its sample, this clone was seen once. The chain has TRBV10-3 and TRBJ2-6; 12 nucleotides match TRBD1. CDR3 size: 18 residues. J lost 4 bases, V lost 6 bases, and 10 bases had no gene match. Germline assignment: CDR1 ENHRY and CDR2 SYGVKD. CDR3 nucleotide sequence: TGTGCCATCAGCCTCATGGGACAGGGGGCTCTGGGGGCCAACGTCCTGACTTTC. Protein product: CAISLMGQGALGANVLTF.

The V gene is TRBV5-1, the J gene TRBJ2-5; no clear D. V shed 0 bases and J shed 1 base, with 7 bases lying between them. Germline V gene sequence: CDR1 SGHRS, CDR2 YFSETQ. This CDR3 is built from 14 residues. The CDR3 DNA is TGCGCCAGCAGCTTGGCCTCTTCCCAAGAGACCCAGTACTTC. It yields the protein CASSLASSQETQYF.

The chain couples TRBV10-1 to TRBJ1-1; D not certain. There are 13 residues in the CDR3. Between the trimmed V and J ends, which lost 2 bases and 6 bases, there was a span of 10 bases. Germline lookup yields CDR1 WNHNN and CDR2 SYGVQD (reference sequence). CDR3 coding DNA: TGCGCCAGCAGTGAGCCGGGGAGCGCTGAAGCTTTCTTT. It is translated as CASSEPGSAEAFF.

The chain employs TRBV4-1 and TRBJ2-4; TRBD2 matches 11 bases. The junction had 8 bases not matched to a gene; V was cut back by 0 bases and J by 4 bases. Germline-derived CDR1 and CDR2 are MGHRA and YSYEKL. The CDR3 totals 18 residues. The CDR3 coding sequence is TGCGCCAGCAGCCAAGATGCGACTAGCGGGATTTGGAAAAACATTCAGTACTTC. Its protein is CASSQDATSGIWKNIQYF.

The chain uses TRBV11-2 and TRBJ1-1; unclear D gene. Trimming pared 1 base from V and 0 bases from J, leaving 12 bases between. The CDR3 is 16 residues long. Germline V gene sequence: CDR1 SGHAT, CDR2 FQNNGV. This CDR3 is CASSLVMGQVNTEAFF. The CDR3 nucleotides read TGTGCCAGCAGCTTAGTAATGGGCCAGGTGAACACTGAAGCTTTCTTT.

J is TRBJ1-5 and V is TRBV30; D ambiguous. Germline V gene sequence: CDR1 GTSNPN, CDR2 SVGIG (reference sequence). V lost 0 bases, J lost 0 bases, and 15 bases lay in between. This CDR3 has 17 amino acids. The CDR3 region has the DNA TGTGCCTGGAGTGTACCGGCGGCAGCCTATAGCAATCAGCCCCAGCATTTT. It codes for CAWSVPAAAYSNQPQHF.

There are a few counts of this clone. V is TRBV18 and J is TRBJ2-2, with 7 bases that match TRBD1. Germline V gene sequence: CDR1 KGHSH, CDR2 LQKENI. Germline trimming cut 4 bases from V and 0 bases from J; bases unmatched to any gene: 2. The CDR3 length is 15 residues. The CDR3 is CASSLGQTNTGELFF. The CDR3 DNA reads TGTGCCAGCTCACTGGGACAGACGAACACCGGGGAGCTGTTTTTT.

The chain links TRBV10-1 to TRBJ2-5, with TRBD2 matching 8 bases. The germline V gene encodes CDR1 WNHNN and CDR2 SYGVQD (reference sequence). This CDR3 spans 14 amino acids. V was pared by 6 bases and J by 5 bases, with 8 bases of the junction left unmatched. For the CDR3, the DNA is TGCGCCAGCAGCAGCGGGAGCCTGGGGGAGACCCAGTACTTC. It is translated as CASSSGSLGETQYF.

This chain joins TRBV15 and TRBJ2-7; 9 bases match TRBD2. The CDR3 loop spans 16 amino acids. In germline, CDR1 is LNHNV, CDR2 YYDKDF (reference sequence). The V gene end was trimmed by 0 bases and the J gene end by 4 bases; junction bases not matched to a gene: 7. Here the CDR3 DNA reads TGTGCCACCAGCAGAGAATTAGCGGGAGTAGGGTACGAGCAGTACTTC. Its translation: CATSRELAGVGYEQYF.